A selection of T cell receptor beta chains follows, all from one sample in a study of human thymus T cells. Repertoires were generated with immunoSEQ multiplex PCR, while TCRdb's copy carries only in-frame clones and drops some. The data contain some 120,000 clones, over 85% of them singletons. The material sequenced was thymus tissue. The receptors originated from a boy younger than two with a congenital heart defect but otherwise immunologically healthy. The CDR3 runs from the conserved cysteine through the conserved F or W. D genes are given only for firm matches. Clone size appears in some rows only: once, few, many, or a class for an expanded clone.

V gene	J gene	clone size	D gene	CDR3 DNA	CDR3 protein
TRBV5-1	TRBJ1-1	.	TRBD1	TGCGCCAGCAGCTTTGGCAGGGGGCGGACTGAAGCTTTCTTT	CASSFGRGRTEAFF
TRBV4-1	TRBJ1-1	.	.	TGCGCCAGCAGCTATGGACAGATGAACACTGAAGCTTTCTTT	CASSYGQMNTEAFF
TRBV27	TRBJ2-7	.	TRBD1	TGTGCCAGCAGGCCCACCGGGACAGACTACGAGCAGTACTTC	CASRPTGTDYEQYF
TRBV30	TRBJ2-7	.	TRBD1	TGTGCCTGGAGTTGCCGCGGGACAGGGTTCTACGAGCAGTACTTC	CAWSCRGTGFYEQYF
TRBV5-8	TRBJ2-3	once	TRBD2	TGTGCCAGCAGCTCGGGGACTAGCGGGACAGATACGCAGTATTTT	CASSSGTSGTDTQYF
TRBV4-2	TRBJ1-2	.	.	TGTGCCAGCAGCCAAGACAGGAAGGGAAACTACACCTTC	CASSQDRKGNYTF
TRBV4-1	TRBJ2-1	.	TRBD2	TGCGCCAGCAGCCAAGAGCGGGGGGACGAGTATAATGAGCAGTTCTTC	CASSQERGDEYNEQFF
TRBV5-1	TRBJ2-5	.	TRBD1	TGCGCCAGCAGCTTACAGGGGAAGTACCAAGAGACCCAGTACTTC	CASSLQGKYQETQYF
TRBV5-6	TRBJ2-1	once	.	TGTGCCAGCAGCCACCGGGCGGTTGGCTACTACAATGAGCAGTTCTTC	CASSHRAVGYYNEQFF
TRBV28	TRBJ1-5	.	.	TGTGCCAGCCGAGGTCCCCTTCATAATCAGCCCCAGCATTTT	CASRGPLHNQPQHF
TRBV7-2	TRBJ2-2	.	.	TGTGCCAGCAGCTCAGGGCCCACCGGGGAGCTGTTTTTT	CASSSGPTGELFF
TRBV4-3	TRBJ2-1	.	TRBD2	TGCGCCAGCAGAATACTAGCGGGGGCGGGCGAGAATGAGCAGTTCTTC	CASRILAGAGENEQFF
TRBV4-1	TRBJ1-1	.	TRBD1	TGCGCCAGCAGCCAAGTGAGGACAGGGGGGAACACTGAAGCTTTCTTT	CASSQVRTGGNTEAFF
TRBV30	TRBJ2-1	few	TRBD2	TGTGCCTGGAGCCATAGCGGGGGCCTCAGGGAGCAGTTCTTC	CAWSHSGGLREQFF
TRBV9	TRBJ2-1	.	.	TGTGCCAGCAGCGTCGGCGGGGTCGCCTACAATGAGCAGTTCTTC	CASSVGGVAYNEQFF
TRBV5-1	TRBJ2-1	.	.	TGCGCCAGCAGCTCAATATCGAGGGGGGGCCACAATGAGCAGTTCTTC	CASSSISRGGHNEQFF
TRBV9	TRBJ1-1	.	TRBD1	TGTGCCAGCAGCGCCGGACAGGGGAACACTGAAGCTTTCTTT	CASSAGQGNTEAFF
TRBV7-9	TRBJ2-7	.	TRBD1	TGTGCCAGCAGCTTAATAGGCCCGGGACAGGGGTCCAACGAGCAGTACTTC	CASSLIGPGQGSNEQYF
TRBV10-1	TRBJ2-3	.	.	TGCGCCAGCAGTGAGTTCATACATCCGGGAAGCACAGATACGCAGTATTTT	CASSEFIHPGSTDTQYF
TRBV28	TRBJ1-2	.	.	TGTGCCAGCAGCTACCTGGACGGCTCCCATAGAGCCGTCTATGGCTACACCTTC	CASSYLDGSHRAVYGYTF
TRBV11-3	TRBJ2-7	.	TRBD1	TGTGCCAGCAGCCCTGGTTTGGGACAGGGGCCCTACGAGCAGTACTTC	CASSPGLGQGPYEQYF
TRBV2	TRBJ2-7	once	.	TGTGCCAGTCTGTGGAATTCTTTCTCCTACGAGCAGTACTTC	CASLWNSFSYEQYF
TRBV6-1	TRBJ2-5	.	TRBD2	TGTGCCAGCAGTGGGGAGCGGGGAACCCAAGAGACCCAGTACTTC	CASSGERGTQETQYF
TRBV4-1	TRBJ2-5	.	TRBD2	TGCGCCAGCACTAAGGAAAACGGGGGGGCCGGACTAGAGACCCAGTACTTC	CASTKENGGAGLETQYF
TRBV14	TRBJ2-7	.	.	TGTGCCAGCAGCCCGGTACCGGGACACCCCGAGCAGTACTTC	CASSPVPGHPEQYF
TRBV2	TRBJ1-6	.	.	TGTGCCAGCAGTGAAAGGACAGTCTATAATTCACCCCTCCACTTT	CASSERTVYNSPLHF
TRBV28	TRBJ2-5	once	TRBD2	TGTGCCAGCAGTACGAGCGGGGGGTACAAAGAGACCCAGTACTTC	CASSTSGGYKETQYF
TRBV25-1	TRBJ1-5	.	.	TGTGCCAGCAGTGAAGGCCCGGGGGAGGATCGCAATCAGCCCCAGCATTTT	CASSEGPGEDRNQPQHF
TRBV6-1	TRBJ1-2	.	.	TGTGCCAGCACGGGGCAGAGGGGCTATGGCTACACCTTC	CASTGQRGYGYTF
TRBV6-6	TRBJ2-2	.	.	TGTGCCAGCAGTTCCGAGGGGGGGCCCGGCGGGGAGCTGTTTTTT	CASSSEGGPGGELFF
TRBV6-1	TRBJ2-3	.	TRBD2	TGTGCCAGCAGGGGACTAGCGGGGGGCCCTCGGGCGCAGTATTTT	CASRGLAGGPRAQYF
TRBV4-2	TRBJ2-1	.	.	TGTGCCAGCAGCCAAGACAAATACAATGAGCAGTTCTTC	CASSQDKYNEQFF
TRBV5-4	TRBJ2-1	.	.	TGTGCCACCAGCGCACTATCAGACAATGAGCAGTTCTTC	CATSALSDNEQFF
TRBV28	TRBJ1-2	.	.	TGTGCCAGCAGTTTCCCCGATCCACGGCACTATGGCTACACCTTC	CASSFPDPRHYGYTF